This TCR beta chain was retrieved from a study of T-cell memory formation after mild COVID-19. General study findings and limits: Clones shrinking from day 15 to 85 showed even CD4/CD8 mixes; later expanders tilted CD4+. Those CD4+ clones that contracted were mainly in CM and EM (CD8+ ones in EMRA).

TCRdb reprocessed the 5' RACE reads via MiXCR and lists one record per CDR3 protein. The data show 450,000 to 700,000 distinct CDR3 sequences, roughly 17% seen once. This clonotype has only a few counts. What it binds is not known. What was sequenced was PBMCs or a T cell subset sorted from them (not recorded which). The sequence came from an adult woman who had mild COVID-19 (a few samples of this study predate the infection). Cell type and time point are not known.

The CDR3 region has the DNA TGTGCCAGCAGTTCATTAGGGACAGGCCCAGATACGCAGTATTTT. Protein: CASSSLGTGPDTQYF. V gene TRBV6-5 combines with J gene TRBJ2-3; 8 nucleotides line up with TRBD1. Trimming cost V 4 bases and J 4 bases; bases outside gene matches: 7. Germline V gene lookup returns CDR1 MNHEY and CDR2 SVGAGI. The CDR3 is 15 residues long.